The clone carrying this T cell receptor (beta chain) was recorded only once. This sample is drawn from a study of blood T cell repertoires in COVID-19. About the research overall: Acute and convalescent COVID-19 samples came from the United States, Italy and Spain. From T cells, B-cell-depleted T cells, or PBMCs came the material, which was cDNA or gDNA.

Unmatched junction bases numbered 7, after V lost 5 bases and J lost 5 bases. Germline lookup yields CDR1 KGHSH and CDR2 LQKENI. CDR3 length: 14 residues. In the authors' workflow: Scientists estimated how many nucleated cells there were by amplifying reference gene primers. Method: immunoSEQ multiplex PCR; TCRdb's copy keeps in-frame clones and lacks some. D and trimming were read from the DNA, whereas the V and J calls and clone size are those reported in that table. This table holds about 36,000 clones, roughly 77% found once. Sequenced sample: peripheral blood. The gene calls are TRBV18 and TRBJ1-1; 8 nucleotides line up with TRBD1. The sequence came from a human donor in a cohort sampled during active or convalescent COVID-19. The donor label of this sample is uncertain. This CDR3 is CASSIDRGETEAFF. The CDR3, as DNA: TGTGCCAGCTCAATCGACAGGGGTGAGACTGAAGCTTTCTTT.